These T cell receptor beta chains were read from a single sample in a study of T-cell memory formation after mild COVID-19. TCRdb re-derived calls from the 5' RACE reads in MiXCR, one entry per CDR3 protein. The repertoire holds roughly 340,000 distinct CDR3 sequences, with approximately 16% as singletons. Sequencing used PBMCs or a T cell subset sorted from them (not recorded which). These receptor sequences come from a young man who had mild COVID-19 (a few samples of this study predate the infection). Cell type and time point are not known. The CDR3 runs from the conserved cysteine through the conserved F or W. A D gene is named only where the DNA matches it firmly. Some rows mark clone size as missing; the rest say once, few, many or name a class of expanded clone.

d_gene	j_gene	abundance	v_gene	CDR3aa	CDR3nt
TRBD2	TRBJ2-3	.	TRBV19	CASSIRGGTDTQYF	TGTGCCAGTAGTATCCGGGGGGGCACAGATACGCAGTATTTT
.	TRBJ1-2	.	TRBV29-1	CSVVNWDISNYGYTF	TGCAGCGTTGTTAATTGGGACATTTCGAACTATGGCTACACCTTC
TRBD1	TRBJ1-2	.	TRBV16	CASSPPGEQGKGYTF	TGTGCCAGCAGTCCCCCAGGTGAACAGGGGAAGGGCTACACCTTC
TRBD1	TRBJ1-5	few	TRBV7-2	CASSRDRGNQPQHF	TGTGCCAGCAGCCGGGACAGGGGGAATCAGCCCCAGCATTTT
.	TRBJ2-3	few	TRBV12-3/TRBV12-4	CAISGRDTQYF	TGTGCCATTTCGGGGAGGGATACGCAGTATTTT
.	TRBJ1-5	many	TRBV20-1	CSAILIGRNQPQHF	TGCAGTGCTATCCTCATCGGGAGGAATCAGCCCCAGCATTTT
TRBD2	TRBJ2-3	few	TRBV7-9	CASSFSSGGADTQYF	TGTGCCAGCAGCTTTTCTAGCGGGGGGGCAGATACGCAGTATTTT
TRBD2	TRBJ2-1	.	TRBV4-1	CASSQAGSGDNEQFF	TGCGCCAGCAGCCAAGCGGGCAGCGGGGACAATGAGCAGTTCTTC
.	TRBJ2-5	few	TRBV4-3	CASSQETVGTQYF	TGCGCCAGCAGCCAAGAGACGGTAGGGACCCAGTACTTC
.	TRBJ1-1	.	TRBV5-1	CASSLVAGDTEAFF	TGCGCCAGCAGCTTGGTGGCAGGGGACACTGAAGCTTTCTTT
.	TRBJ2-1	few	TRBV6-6	CASSTDRTGQFF	TGTGCCAGCAGCACAGACAGGACGGGTCAGTTCTTC
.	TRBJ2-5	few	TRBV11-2	CASSYSGGARETQYF	TGTGCCAGCAGCTATAGTGGAGGGGCCCGAGAGACCCAGTACTTC
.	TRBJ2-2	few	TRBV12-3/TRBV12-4	CASSHTGLGELFF	TGTGCCAGCAGTCACACGGGGCTCGGGGAGCTGTTTTTT
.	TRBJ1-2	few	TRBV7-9	CASSLEAFGYTF	TGTGCCAGCAGCTTAGAGGCCTTTGGCTACACCTTC
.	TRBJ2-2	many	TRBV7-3	CASSLGATANTGELFF	TGTGCCAGCAGCTTGGGGGCGACCGCGAACACCGGGGAGCTGTTTTTT
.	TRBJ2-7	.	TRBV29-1	CSVEGDNSYEQYF	TGCAGCGTTGAGGGGGACAACTCCTACGAGCAGTACTTC
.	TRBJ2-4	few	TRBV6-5	CASSSRRALWDIQYF	TGTGCCAGCAGTTCGAGAAGGGCCCTGTGGGACATTCAGTACTTC
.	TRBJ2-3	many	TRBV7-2	CASKTRTDASTDTQYF	TGTGCCAGCAAAACGAGGACGGACGCTAGCACAGATACGCAGTATTTT
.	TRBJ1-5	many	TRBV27	CASVGASNQPQHF	TGTGCCAGCGTCGGGGCCAGCAATCAGCCCCAGCATTTT
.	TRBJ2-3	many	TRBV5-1	CASSSSDTQYF	TGCGCCAGCAGCTCGTCAGATACGCAGTATTTT
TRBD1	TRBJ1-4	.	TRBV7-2	CASSSGQGGEKLFF	TGTGCCAGCAGCTCTGGACAGGGTGGTGAAAAACTGTTTTTT
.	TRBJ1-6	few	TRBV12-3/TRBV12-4	CASTLQGGNSPLHF	TGTGCCAGCACCCTCCAAGGGGGGAATTCACCCCTCCACTTT
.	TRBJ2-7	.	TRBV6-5	CASQREQGYYEQYF	TGTGCCAGCCAAAGAGAGCAGGGATACTACGAGCAGTACTTC
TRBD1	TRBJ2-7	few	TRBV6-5	CASSYSMAADRGREQYF	TGTGCCAGCAGTTACTCGATGGCCGCGGACAGGGGGCGAGAGCAGTACTTC
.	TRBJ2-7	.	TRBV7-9	CASSRNDRTYEQYF	TGTGCCAGCAGCCGAAACGACAGGACCTACGAGCAGTACTTC
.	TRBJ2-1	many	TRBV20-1	CSARATTYNEQFF	TGCAGTGCTAGAGCCACGACCTACAATGAGCAGTTCTTC
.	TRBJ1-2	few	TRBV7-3	CASSLTSGHSNYGYTF	TGTGCCAGCAGTCTCACCTCAGGGCACTCTAACTATGGCTACACCTTC
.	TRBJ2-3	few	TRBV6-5	CASSYGQSSDTQYF	TGTGCCAGCAGTTACGGGCAGTCTAGCGATACGCAGTATTTT
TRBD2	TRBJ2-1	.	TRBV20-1	CSARLAGGPRNEQFF	TGCAGTGCTCGACTAGCGGGGGGGCCTAGAAATGAGCAGTTCTTC
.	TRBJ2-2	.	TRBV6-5	CASSYSIGSGELFF	TGTGCCAGCAGTTACTCGATCGGTAGCGGGGAGCTGTTTTTT
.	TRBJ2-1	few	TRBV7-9	CASSPRGSSAHNEQFF	TGTGCCAGCAGCCCGCGGGGTAGTTCGGCCCACAATGAGCAGTTCTTC
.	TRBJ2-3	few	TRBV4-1	CASSWDSPRADTQYF	TGCGCCAGCAGCTGGGACTCTCCTCGGGCAGATACGCAGTATTTT
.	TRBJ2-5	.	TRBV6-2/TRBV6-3	CASSSYRGAGETQYF	TGTGCCAGCAGTTCCTACAGGGGAGCGGGTGAGACCCAGTACTTC
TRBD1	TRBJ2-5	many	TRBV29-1	CSARNRGAGETQYF	TGCAGCGCCAGAAACAGGGGAGCTGGAGAGACCCAGTACTTC
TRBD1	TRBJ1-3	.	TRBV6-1	CASALQGSGNTIYF	TGTGCCAGCGCGTTACAGGGGAGTGGAAACACCATATATTTT
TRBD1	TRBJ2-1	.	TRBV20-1	CSSSEGKRDRGFNEQFF	TGCAGTTCCTCTGAGGGAAAACGGGACAGGGGATTCAATGAGCAGTTCTTC
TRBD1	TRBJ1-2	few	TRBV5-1	CASNGQGSDGYTF	TGCGCCAGCAACGGACAGGGGAGTGATGGCTACACCTTC
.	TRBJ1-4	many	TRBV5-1	CASSLRGVTNEKLFF	TGCGCCAGCAGCCTGAGGGGGGTCACTAATGAAAAACTGTTTTTT
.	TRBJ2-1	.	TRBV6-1	CASSEASGFDEQFF	TGTGCCAGCAGTGAAGCGAGTGGGTTCGATGAGCAGTTCTTC
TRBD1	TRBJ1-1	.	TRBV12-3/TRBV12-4	CASRRTGGRTEAFF	TGTGCCAGCAGACGTACAGGGGGTCGGACTGAAGCTTTCTTT
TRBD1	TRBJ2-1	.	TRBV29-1	CSAGQGTLNEQFF	TGCAGCGCAGGACAGGGGACCCTCAATGAGCAGTTCTTC
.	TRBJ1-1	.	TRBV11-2	CASSVGWRTEAFF	TGTGCCAGCAGCGTTGGGTGGCGGACTGAAGCTTTCTTT
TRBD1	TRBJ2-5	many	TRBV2	CASSEQGAGETQYF	TGTGCCAGCAGTGAACAGGGGGCAGGGGAGACCCAGTACTTC
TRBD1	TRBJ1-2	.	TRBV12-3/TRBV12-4	CASSLRNRGVGYGYTF	TGTGCCAGCAGTTTACGTAACAGGGGGGTTGGCTATGGCTACACCTTC
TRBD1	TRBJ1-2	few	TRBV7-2	CASSLERTGVVGYTF	TGTGCCAGCAGCTTAGAGCGGACAGGGGTAGTTGGCTACACCTTC
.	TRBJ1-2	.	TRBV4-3	CASSRGGRAYGYTF	TGCGCCAGCAGCCGTGGTGGCAGGGCCTATGGCTACACCTTC
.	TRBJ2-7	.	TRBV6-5	CASSYEAGRYEQYF	TGTGCCAGCAGTTACGAGGCGGGTCGCTACGAGCAGTACTTC
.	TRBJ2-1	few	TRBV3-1	CASSQGYAGVNEQFF	TGTGCCAGCAGCCAAGGTTACGCAGGGGTCAATGAGCAGTTCTTC
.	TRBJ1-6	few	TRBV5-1	CASSKKENSPLHF	TGCGCCAGCAGCAAGAAAGAGAATTCACCCCTCCACTTT
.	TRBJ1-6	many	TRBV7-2	CASSYRPNSPLHF	TGTGCCAGCAGCTACCGACCTAATTCACCCCTCCACTTT